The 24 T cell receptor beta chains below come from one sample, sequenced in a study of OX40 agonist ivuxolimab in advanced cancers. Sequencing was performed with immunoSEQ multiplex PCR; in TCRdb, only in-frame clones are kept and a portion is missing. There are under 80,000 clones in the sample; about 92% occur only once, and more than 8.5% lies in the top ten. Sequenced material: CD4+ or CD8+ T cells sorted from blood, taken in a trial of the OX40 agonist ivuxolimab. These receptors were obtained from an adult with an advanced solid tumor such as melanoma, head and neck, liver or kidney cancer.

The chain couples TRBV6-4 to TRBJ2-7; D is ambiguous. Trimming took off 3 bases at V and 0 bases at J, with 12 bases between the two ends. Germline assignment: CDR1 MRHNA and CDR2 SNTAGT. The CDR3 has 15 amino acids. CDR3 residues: CASSDPKGSSYEQYF. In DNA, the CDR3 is TGTGCCAGCAGTGATCCCAAGGGCAGCTCCTACGAGCAGTACTTC.

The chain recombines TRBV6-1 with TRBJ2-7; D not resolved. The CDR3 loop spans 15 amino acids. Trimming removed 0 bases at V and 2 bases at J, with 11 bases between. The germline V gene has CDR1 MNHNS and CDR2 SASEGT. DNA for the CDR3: TGTGCCAGCAGTGAAGCGAAGGGCGCCCCCTACGAGCAGTACTTC. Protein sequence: CASSEAKGAPYEQYF.

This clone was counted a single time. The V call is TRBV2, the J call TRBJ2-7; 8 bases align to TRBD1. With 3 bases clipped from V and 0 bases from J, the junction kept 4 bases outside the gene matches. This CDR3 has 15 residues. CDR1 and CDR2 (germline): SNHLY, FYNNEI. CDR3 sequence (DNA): TGTGCCAGCAGTGAGGACAGGGCCAGCTCCTACGAGCAGTACTTC. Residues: CASSEDRASSYEQYF. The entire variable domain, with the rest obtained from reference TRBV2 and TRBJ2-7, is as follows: EPEVTQTPSHQVTQMGQEVILRCVPISNHLYFYWYRQILGQKVEFLVSFYNNEISEKSEIFDDQFSVERPDGSNFTLKIRSTKLEDSAMYFCASSEDRASSYEQYFGPGTRLTVT.

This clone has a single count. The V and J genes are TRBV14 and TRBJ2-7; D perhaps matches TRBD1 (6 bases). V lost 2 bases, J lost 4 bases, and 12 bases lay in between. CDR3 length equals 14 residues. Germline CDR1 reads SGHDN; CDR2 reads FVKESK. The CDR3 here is CASSQPGAPYEQYF. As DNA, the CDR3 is TGTGCCAGCAGCCAACCAGGGGCCCCTTACGAGCAGTACTTC. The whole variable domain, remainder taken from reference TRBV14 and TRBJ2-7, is EAGVTQFPSHSVIEKGQTVTLRCDPISGHDNLYWYRRVMGKEIKFLLHFVKESKQDESGMPNNRFLAERTGGTYSTLKVQPAELEDSGVYFCASSQPGAPYEQYFGPGTRLTVT.

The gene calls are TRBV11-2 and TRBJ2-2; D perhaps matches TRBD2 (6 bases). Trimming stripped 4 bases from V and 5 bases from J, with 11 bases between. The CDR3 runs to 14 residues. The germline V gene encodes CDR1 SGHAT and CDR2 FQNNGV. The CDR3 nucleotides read TGTGCCAGCAGCTACAACCGGGGGACCGGGGAGCTGTTTTTT. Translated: CASSYNRGTGELFF.

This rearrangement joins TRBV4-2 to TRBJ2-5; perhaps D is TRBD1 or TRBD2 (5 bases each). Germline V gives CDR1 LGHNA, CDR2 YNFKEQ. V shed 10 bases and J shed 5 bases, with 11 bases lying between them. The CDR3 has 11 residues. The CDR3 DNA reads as TGTGCCACGCAGGGACGGGAGACCCAGTACTTC. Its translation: CATQGRETQYF.

In DNA, the CDR3 is TGCGCCAGCAGCTTGGACAGGGAGGACTATGGCTACACCTTC. Translation: CASSLDREDYGYTF. The V call is TRBV5-1, the J call TRBJ1-2; D possibly corresponds to TRBD1 (6 bases). Trimming shortened V by 0 bases and J by 3 bases, and 9 bases separated the two germline ends. This CDR3 region has 14 residues. Germline values: CDR1 SGHRS, CDR2 YFSETQ.

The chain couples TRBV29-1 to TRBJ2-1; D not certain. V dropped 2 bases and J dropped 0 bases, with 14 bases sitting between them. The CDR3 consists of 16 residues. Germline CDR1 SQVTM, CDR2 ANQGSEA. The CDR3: CSVEWQPSSSYNEQFF. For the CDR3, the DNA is TGCAGCGTTGAATGGCAGCCCTCAAGCTCCTACAATGAGCAGTTCTTC.

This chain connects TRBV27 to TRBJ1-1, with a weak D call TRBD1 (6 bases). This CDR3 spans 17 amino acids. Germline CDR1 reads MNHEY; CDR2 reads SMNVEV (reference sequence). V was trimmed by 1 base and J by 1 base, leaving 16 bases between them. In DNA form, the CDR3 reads TGTGCCAGCAGTTTATGGGCCCCGACAGGTTCGAACACTGAAGCTTTCTTT. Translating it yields CASSLWAPTGSNTEAFF.

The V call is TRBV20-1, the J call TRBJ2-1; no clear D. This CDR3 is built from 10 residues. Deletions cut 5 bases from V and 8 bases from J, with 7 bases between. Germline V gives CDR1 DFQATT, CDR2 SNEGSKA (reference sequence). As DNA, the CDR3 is TGCAGTGCTCGCCCTTATGAGCAGTTCTTC. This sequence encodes CSARPYEQFF.

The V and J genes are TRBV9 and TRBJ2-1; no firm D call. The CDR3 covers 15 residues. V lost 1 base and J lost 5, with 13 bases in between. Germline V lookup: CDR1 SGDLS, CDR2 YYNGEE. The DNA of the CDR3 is TGTGCCAGCAGCGTACCCGTCGAGATTAACAATGAGCAGTTCTTC. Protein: CASSVPVEINNEQFF.

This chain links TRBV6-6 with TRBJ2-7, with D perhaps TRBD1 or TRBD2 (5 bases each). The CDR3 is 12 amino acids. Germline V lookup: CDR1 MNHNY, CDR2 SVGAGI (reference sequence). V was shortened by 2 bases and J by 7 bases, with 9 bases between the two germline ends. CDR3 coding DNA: TGTGCCAGCAGTTACGGGACGCATGAGCAGTACTTC. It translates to CASSYGTHEQYF.

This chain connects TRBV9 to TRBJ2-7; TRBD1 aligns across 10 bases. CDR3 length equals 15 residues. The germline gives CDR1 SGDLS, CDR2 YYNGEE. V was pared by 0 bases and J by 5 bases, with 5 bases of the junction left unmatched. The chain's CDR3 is CASSVGSGTGDEQYF. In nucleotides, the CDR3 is TGTGCCAGCAGCGTAGGTTCCGGGACAGGGGACGAGCAGTACTTC.

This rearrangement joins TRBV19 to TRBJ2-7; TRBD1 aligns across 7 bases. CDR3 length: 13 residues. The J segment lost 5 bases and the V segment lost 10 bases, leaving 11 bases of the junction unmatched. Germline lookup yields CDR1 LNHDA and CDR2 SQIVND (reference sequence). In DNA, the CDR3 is TGTGCCACTGGGCCCAGGGGGATCAACGAGCAGTACTTC. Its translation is CATGPRGINEQYF.

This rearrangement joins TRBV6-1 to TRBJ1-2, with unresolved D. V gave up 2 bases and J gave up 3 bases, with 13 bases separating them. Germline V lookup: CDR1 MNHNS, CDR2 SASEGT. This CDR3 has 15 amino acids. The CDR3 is CASSEPFSQYYGYTF. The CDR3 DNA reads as TGTGCCAGCAGTGAACCCTTCTCGCAATACTATGGCTACACCTTC.

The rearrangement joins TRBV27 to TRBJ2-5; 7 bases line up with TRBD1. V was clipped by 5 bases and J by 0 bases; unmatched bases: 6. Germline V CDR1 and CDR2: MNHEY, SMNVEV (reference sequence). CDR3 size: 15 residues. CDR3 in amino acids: CASSAGTEYQETQYF. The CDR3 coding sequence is TGTGCCAGCAGTGCCGGGACAGAGTACCAAGAGACCCAGTACTTC.

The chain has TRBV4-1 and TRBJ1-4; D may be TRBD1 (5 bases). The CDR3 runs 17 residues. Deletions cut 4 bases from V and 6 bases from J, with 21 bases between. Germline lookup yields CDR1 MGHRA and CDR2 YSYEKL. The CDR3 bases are TGCGCCAGCAGCCCTACCCACCCAGGCGCGGGGGATGAAAAACTGTTTTTT. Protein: CASSPTHPGAGDEKLFF.

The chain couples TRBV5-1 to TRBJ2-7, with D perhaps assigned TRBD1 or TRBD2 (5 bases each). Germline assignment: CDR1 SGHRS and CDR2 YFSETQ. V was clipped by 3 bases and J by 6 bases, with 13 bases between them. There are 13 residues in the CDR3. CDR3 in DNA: TGCGCCAGCAGCTCCGACTCGGGGACCGAGCAGTACTTC. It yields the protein CASSSDSGTEQYF.

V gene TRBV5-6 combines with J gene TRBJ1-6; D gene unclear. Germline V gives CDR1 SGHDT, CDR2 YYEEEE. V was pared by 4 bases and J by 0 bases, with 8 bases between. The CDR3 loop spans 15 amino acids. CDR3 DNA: TGTGCCAGCAGCCAGCATTCCTCCTATAATTCACCCCTCCACTTT. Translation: CASSQHSSYNSPLHF. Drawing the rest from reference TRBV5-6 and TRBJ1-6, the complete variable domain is DAGVTQSPTHLIKTRGQQVTLRCSPKSGHDTVSWYQQALGQGPQFIFQYYEEEERQRGNFPDRFSGHQFPNYSSELNVNALLLGDSALYLCASSQHSSYNSPLHFGNGTRLTVT.

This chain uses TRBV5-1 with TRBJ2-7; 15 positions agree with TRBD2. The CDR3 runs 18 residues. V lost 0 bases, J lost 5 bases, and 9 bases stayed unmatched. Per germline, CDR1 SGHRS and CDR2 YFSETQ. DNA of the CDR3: TGCGCCAGCAGCTTGGGGACTAGCGGGGGGGCCTGGGGCAACGAGCAGTACTTC. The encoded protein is CASSLGTSGGAWGNEQYF.

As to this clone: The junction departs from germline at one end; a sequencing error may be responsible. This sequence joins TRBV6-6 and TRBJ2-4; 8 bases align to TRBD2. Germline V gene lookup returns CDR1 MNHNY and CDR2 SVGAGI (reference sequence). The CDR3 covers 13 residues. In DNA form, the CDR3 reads TGTGCCAGCAGTTACTCGTTTAGCGGGGTCCGTTCCTTC. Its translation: CASSYSFSGVRSF.

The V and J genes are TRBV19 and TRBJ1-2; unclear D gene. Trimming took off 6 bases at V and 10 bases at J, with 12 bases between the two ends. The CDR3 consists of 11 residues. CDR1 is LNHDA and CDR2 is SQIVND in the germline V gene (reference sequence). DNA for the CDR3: TGTGCCAGTAGGTCAGATTGGGACTACACCTTC. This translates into CASRSDWDYTF.

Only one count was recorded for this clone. This CDR3 reads CASSFGGGGSGELFF. The CDR3 region has the DNA TGTGCCAGCAGCTTTGGAGGGGGAGGGTCCGGGGAGCTGTTTTTT. This chain connects TRBV7-3 to TRBJ2-2; D perhaps matches TRBD2 (7 bases). The CDR3 length is 15 residues. Per the germline V gene, CDR1 is SGHTA and CDR2 is FQGTGA. Between the trimmed V and J ends, which lost 3 bases and 6 bases, there was a span of 14 bases.

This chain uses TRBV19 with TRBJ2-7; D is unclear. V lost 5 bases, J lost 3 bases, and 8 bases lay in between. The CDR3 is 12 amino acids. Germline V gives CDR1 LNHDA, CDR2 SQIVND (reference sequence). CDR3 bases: TGTGCCAGTAGTTCAAGCCTCTACGAGCAGTACTTC. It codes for CASSSSLYEQYF.